This passage covers 10 T cell receptor beta chains from one sample sequenced in a study of circulating and synovial CD4+ cells in juvenile arthritis. Measured with immunoSEQ multiplex PCR; TCRdb has only the in-frame clones, and not every one. The profile shows about 39,000 clones, 85% to 95% of them singletons. The sequencing input was CD4+ T cells from blood. The receptors were sampled from a human donor with juvenile idiopathic arthritis.

In its sample, this clone was seen once. This sequence joins TRBV5-1 and TRBJ2-3, with 8 bases matching TRBD2. Trimming cost V 2 bases and J 0 bases; bases outside gene matches: 5. The CDR3 consists of 16 residues. Per the germline V gene, CDR1 is SGHRS and CDR2 is YFSETQ. The CDR3 sequence: CASSFTSGTSTDTQYF. CDR3 nucleotides: TGCGCCAGCAGCTTTACTAGCGGAACTAGCACAGATACGCAGTATTTT.

CDR3 in amino acids: CASTSDRGTSPLHF. The DNA for the CDR3 is TGTGCCAGCACTTCGGACAGGGGGACTTCACCCCTCCACTTT. V and J are TRBV2 and TRBJ1-6, with 10 positions matching TRBD1. The V gene's germline CDR1 is SNHLY and CDR2 FYNNEI. The CDR3 contains 14 residues. Losses at the gene ends were 7 bases for V and 9 bases for J; bases not matched to a gene: 6.

The J gene is TRBJ1-3, the V gene TRBV5-1; the match to TRBD1 covers 7 bases. V shed 4 bases and J 0 bases; nucleotides not matched to a gene: 4. The CDR3 is 15 residues long. Germline V gene data show CDR1 as SGHRS and CDR2 as YFSETQ. This chain's CDR3 is CASSQQGSSGNTIYF. CDR3 DNA: TGCGCCAGCAGCCAACAGGGGAGCTCTGGAAACACCATATATTTT.

J is TRBJ2-4 and V is TRBV7-2, with 9 bases matching TRBD2. Per the germline V gene, CDR1 is SGHTA and CDR2 is FQGNSA. The CDR3 loop spans 17 amino acids. After removal of 3 bases from V and 0 bases from J, the junction contained 6 bases not matched to a gene. This chain's CDR3 is CASSFVAGALAKNIQYF. The CDR3 DNA is TGTGCCAGCAGCTTTGTAGCGGGGGCACTAGCCAAAAACATTCAGTACTTC.

The chain combines TRBV15 with TRBJ2-7; D is unclear. The CDR3 is 11 residues long. Germline CDR1 LNHNV, CDR2 YYDKDF (reference sequence). V lost 5 bases and J 6 bases, leaving 8 bases between the germline ends. CDR3 sequence (DNA): TGTGCCACCAGCTCGCACTCCGAGCAGTACTTC. It yields the protein CATSSHSEQYF.

For the CDR3, the DNA is TGTGCCAGCAGCTTAGCAGGGGCGCGATTTGGACCTGAAGCTTTCTTT. It specifies CASSLAGARFGPEAFF. The chain uses TRBV7-9 and TRBJ1-1; perhaps TRBD1 as D (5 bases). The ends were cut back, 0 bases at V and 6 bases at J, with 17 bases in the middle. Germline V gene data show CDR1 as SEHNR and CDR2 as FQNEAQ (reference sequence). The CDR3 runs 16 residues.

The chain recombines TRBV6-6 with TRBJ1-1; the D gene is possibly TRBD1 (6 bases). Germline V gene data show CDR1 as MNHNY and CDR2 as SVGAGI (reference sequence). This CDR3 spans 15 amino acids. With 6 bases removed from V and 3 bases from J, the gap between germline ends came to 17 bases. The CDR3 bases are TGTGCCAGCAGCCCCCCTCAGGGGCTAGACACTGAAGCTTTCTTT. The encoded protein is CASSPPQGLDTEAFF.

This chain uses TRBV28 with TRBJ1-4; TRBD1 matches at 7 bases. J gave up 8 bases and V 8 bases, and 8 bases lay outside the gene matches. This CDR3 spans 13 amino acids. CDR1 and CDR2 (germline): MDHEN, SYDVKM. CDR3 protein: CASDGGGQEKLFF. CDR3 nucleotide sequence: TGTGCCAGCGATGGAGGGGGCCAAGAAAAACTGTTTTTT. The whole variable domain, filled in from reference TRBV28 and TRBJ1-4, reads DVKVTQSSRYLVKRTGEKVFLECVQDMDHENMFWYRQDPGLGLRLIYFSYDVKMKEKGDIPEGYSVSREKKERFSLILESASTNQTSMYLCASDGGGQEKLFFGSGTQLSVL.

The chain carries TRBV5-6 and TRBJ1-5; tentatively, D is TRBD1 (5 bases). V lost 1 base and J 6 bases, leaving 20 bases between the germline ends. Germline V lookup: CDR1 SGHDT, CDR2 YYEEEE. This CDR3 region has 17 residues. The CDR3 here is CASSLQFPRGRGQPQHF. CDR3 DNA: TGTGCCAGCAGCTTGCAATTTCCCCGGGGGAGGGGTCAGCCCCAGCATTTT.

The chain combines TRBV7-2 with TRBJ2-5; unclear D gene. Germline CDR1 and CDR2: SGHTA and FQGNSA. V was trimmed by 0 bases and J by 1 base, leaving 6 bases between them. The CDR3 consists of 14 residues. Here the CDR3 DNA reads TGTGCCAGCAGCTTAGCACAGATCCAAGAGACCCAGTACTTC. Translation: CASSLAQIQETQYF.